Sequencing of this TCR beta chain was carried out in a study of technical replicates of blood from several donors. Germline V gene lookup returns CDR1 LGHNA and CDR2 YNFKEQ. This CDR3 region has 15 residues. V lost 3 bases and J 10 bases, leaving 21 bases between the germline ends. Using immunoSEQ multiplex PCR, the repertoire was profiled, and TCRdb retains in-frame clones only, with some absent. Here the sample spans some 73,000 clones, 90% being singletons. The specimen was PBMCs. This TCR derives from a human donor in good health. Some clones in this sample may be carry-over from other donors' samples. The chain uses TRBV4-2 and TRBJ1-1; D unclear. The CDR3 bases are TGTGCCAGCAGCCACCCGGAGAGGGATGCCGCGGGAGCTTTCTTT. Translating gives CASSHPERDAAGAFF.